This T cell receptor (beta chain) was profiled in a study of post-analysis software for immune sequencing data. Broader study findings: About five TRBV segments appeared more often in patients than in controls, and TRBV5-6, TRBV5-1 and TRBV20-1 were among these. Significantly lower normalized Chao1 diversity was seen in multiple sclerosis patients than in controls.

The CDR3 length is 14 residues. Looked up from germline, CDR1 is SGHVS and CDR2 is FQNEAQ. V shed 3 bases and J shed 5 bases, with 12 bases lying between them. Concerning this clonotype itself: Its target is unknown.

Tagging with unique molecular identifiers was a feature of the TCR beta cDNA libraries. Input amounts of 1 to 10 million T cells were used. These gave some 500,000 cDNA molecules, so each molecule approximated one T cell. TCRdb re-derived calls from the PCR reads in MiXCR, one entry per CDR3 protein. This table has roughly 650,000 distinct CDR3 sequences, around 60% appearing once. What was sequenced was blood. This sequence joins TRBV7-8 and TRBJ2-3; D might be TRBD1 or TRBD2, each matching 5 bases. This TCR derives from a girl aged 2 to 9 with multiple sclerosis. The CDR3 loop reads CASSLMAGRDTQYF. In nucleotides, the CDR3 is TGTGCCAGCAGCTTGATGGCAGGGAGAGATACGCAGTATTTT.